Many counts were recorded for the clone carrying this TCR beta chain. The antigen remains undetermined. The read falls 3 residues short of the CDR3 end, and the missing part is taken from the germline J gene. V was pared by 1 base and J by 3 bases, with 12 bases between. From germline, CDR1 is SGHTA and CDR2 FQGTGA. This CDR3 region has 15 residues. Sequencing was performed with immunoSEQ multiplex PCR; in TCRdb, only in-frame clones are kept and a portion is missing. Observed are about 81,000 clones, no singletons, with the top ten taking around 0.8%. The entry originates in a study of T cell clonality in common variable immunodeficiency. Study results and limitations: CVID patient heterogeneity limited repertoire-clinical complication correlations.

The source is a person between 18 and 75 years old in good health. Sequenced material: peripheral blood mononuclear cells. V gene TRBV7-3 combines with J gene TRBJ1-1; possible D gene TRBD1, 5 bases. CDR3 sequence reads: CASSLSQGKDTEAFF. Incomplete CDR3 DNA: TGTGCCAGCAGCTTAAGTCAGGGTAAGGACACTGAA.